The next 30 T cell receptor beta chains were all read from a single sample in a study of vaccination effects on CD4 cells after COVID-19. Subsequent to 10 days of culture, CD4+ T cells were isolated. Antigen specificity for these receptors is unknown. The protocol was immunoSEQ multiplex PCR, while the TCRdb copy is restricted to in-frame clones and leaves out a portion. The table includes around 35,000 clones, roughly 79% detected once. The sample here was CD4+ T cells from PBMCs cultured without peptide, taken before COVID-19 vaccination. The source is a human donor who received a COVID-19 vaccine.

The rearrangement uses TRBV9 and TRBJ1-2, with D possibly TRBD1 on 6 matching bases. This CDR3 is built from 18 residues. CDR1 is SGDLS, CDR2 YYNGEE, per germline. Between the trimmed V and J ends, which lost 0 bases and 0 bases, there was a span of 18 bases. CDR3 loop: CASSVGLSGPGANYGYTF. The CDR3 nucleotides read TGTGCCAGCAGCGTAGGTCTCTCGGGGCCAGGGGCTAACTATGGCTACACCTTC.

This chain links TRBV28 with TRBJ2-7, with D tentatively TRBD1 or TRBD2 (5 bases each). Germline loops: CDR1 MDHEN, CDR2 SYDVKM. Trimming left V 8 bases short and J 3 bases short, with 11 bases between. CDR3 length equals 12 residues. CDR3 sequence (DNA): TGTGCCAGCGGGACGCAAGACTACGAGCAGTACTTC. Translating gives CASGTQDYEQYF.

The chain carries TRBV2 and TRBJ1-6; perhaps TRBD1 as D (5 bases). This CDR3 is 16 amino acids long. V was shortened by 5 bases and J by 6 bases, with 17 bases between the two germline ends. The germline CDR1 and CDR2 sequences are SNHLY and FYNNEI. CDR3: CASSSNPLGRNSPLHF. As DNA, the CDR3 is TGTGCCAGCAGTTCCAATCCATTGGGACGTAATTCACCCCTCCACTTT.

The gene calls are TRBV4-1 and TRBJ1-6; no definite D call. V was shortened by 1 base and J by 3 bases, with 4 bases between the two germline ends. CDR1 is MGHRA and CDR2 is YSYEKL in the germline V gene. The CDR3 is 14 amino acids. The CDR3 DNA sequence: TGCGCCAGCAGCCAAGTGGTCTATAATTCACCCCTCCACTTT. Protein sequence: CASSQVVYNSPLHF.

This chain links TRBV7-6 with TRBJ2-1; 10 bases agree with TRBD2. Germline CDR1 reads SGHVS; CDR2 reads FNYEAQ. This CDR3 has 17 residues. The ends lost 5 bases at V and 0 bases at J; junction bases unmatched: 7. CDR3 region: CASSRGSSGSSYNEQFF. The CDR3 coding sequence is TGTGCCAGCAGCAGGGGGTCTAGCGGGAGCTCCTACAATGAGCAGTTCTTC.

J is TRBJ2-6 and V is TRBV3-1 (or the pseudogene TRBV3-2); no reliable D call. Germline CDR1 and CDR2: LGHDT and YNNKEL (reference sequence). The CDR3 covers 14 residues. V was trimmed by 7 bases and J by 0 bases, leaving 7 bases between them. CDR3 sequence: CASTPRSGANVLTF. The CDR3, as DNA: TGTGCCAGCACCCCCCGCTCTGGGGCCAACGTCCTGACTTTC.

The CDR3 spells CASSLAGVEQFF. The CDR3 DNA reads as TGTGCCAGCAGCTTGGCAGGGGTTGAGCAGTTCTTC. The rearrangement links TRBV5-4 to TRBJ2-1; maybe TRBD1 (6 bases). In germline, CDR1 is SGHNT, CDR2 YYREEE (reference sequence). V was cut by 0 bases and J by 9 bases, with 7 bases left in between. The CDR3 sequence is 12 residues long. The full variable domain, completed using reference TRBV5-4 and TRBJ2-1, is ETGVTQSPTHLIKTRGQQVTLRCSSQSGHNTVSWYQQALGQGPQFIFQYYREEENGRGNFPPRFSGLQFPNYSSELNVNALELDDSALYLCASSLAGVEQFFGPGTRLTVL.

V is TRBV4-3 and J is TRBJ1-3, with TRBD1 matching 7 bases. CDR3 size: 14 residues. V shed 1 base and J 7 bases; nucleotides not matched to a gene: 4. The germline CDR1 and CDR2 sequences are LGHNA and YSLEER. CDR3 in amino acids: CASSQAQGGNTIYF. Here the CDR3 DNA reads TGCGCCAGCAGCCAAGCTCAGGGGGGGAACACCATATATTTT.

The gene calls are TRBV20-1 and TRBJ2-4; D might be TRBD2 (6 bases). The V gene's germline CDR1 is DFQATT and CDR2 SNEGSKA (reference sequence). The CDR3 is 10 residues long. V was shortened by 6 bases and J by 13 bases, with 13 bases between the two germline ends. The CDR3 reads CSASRDSQYF. For the CDR3, the DNA is TGCAGTGCAAGCCGGGACTCACAGTACTTC.

This clone was found a few times. The chain has TRBV7-2 and TRBJ1-4; D not certain. The V gene lost 7 bases and the J gene lost 7 bases, with 13 bases spanning the gap. Germline lookup yields CDR1 SGHTA and CDR2 FQGNSA. The CDR3 runs to 13 residues. This CDR3 reads CASTLRKGEKLFF. In nucleotides, the CDR3 is TGTGCCAGCACCCTTAGGAAGGGTGAAAAACTGTTTTTT.

This chain connects TRBV7-2 to TRBJ2-5; D is possibly TRBD1 (5 bases). Germline-derived CDR1 and CDR2 are SGHTA and FQGNSA. Deletions cut 2 bases from V and 0 bases from J, with 13 bases between. This CDR3 is 16 amino acids long. The CDR3 bases are TGTGCCAGCAGCTTAAAGTGGGGCCCCTACCAAGAGACCCAGTACTTC. Translation gives CASSLKWGPYQETQYF.

The rearrangement joins TRBV3-1 (or the pseudogene TRBV3-2) to TRBJ2-1; 8 bases match TRBD1. CDR1 and CDR2 (germline): LGHDT, YNNKEL (reference sequence). The CDR3 runs to 14 residues. V shed 5 bases and J 10 bases; nucleotides not matched to a gene: 10. The CDR3 here is CASSSGTGSLEQFF. As DNA, the CDR3 is TGTGCCAGCAGCTCCGGGACAGGAAGTTTAGAGCAGTTCTTC.

The rearrangement uses TRBV7-9 and TRBJ2-3; no clear D gene. Germline assignment: CDR1 SEHNR and CDR2 FQNEAQ (reference sequence). The CDR3 covers 14 residues. V was trimmed by 4 bases and J by 5 bases, leaving 13 bases between them. The CDR3: CASSSGQPGDTQYF. CDR3 nucleotide sequence: TGTGCCAGCAGCTCGGGTCAGCCGGGAGATACGCAGTATTTT.

The chain links TRBV2 to TRBJ1-5, with a weak D call TRBD1 (5 bases). Germline CDR1 SNHLY, CDR2 FYNNEI. The CDR3 runs to 13 residues. Trimming cost V 0 bases and J 6 bases, with 6 bases left between them. CDR3 residues: CASSEAGGQPQHF. The CDR3 DNA reads TGTGCCAGCAGTGAAGCGGGGGGTCAGCCCCAGCATTTT.

The V gene is TRBV5-4, the J gene TRBJ1-1; D is ambiguous. Trimming removed 2 bases from V and 4 bases from J, with 12 bases in between. Germline loops: CDR1 SGHNT, CDR2 YYREEE (reference sequence). The CDR3 loop spans 14 amino acids. CDR3 sequence: CASSFFGVLTEAFF. CDR3 nucleotide sequence: TGTGCCAGCAGCTTTTTCGGGGTCCTCACTGAAGCTTTCTTT. Full variable domain (outside the CDR3, taken from reference TRBV5-4 and TRBJ1-1): ETGVTQSPTHLIKTRGQQVTLRCSSQSGHNTVSWYQQALGQGPQFIFQYYREEENGRGNFPPRFSGLQFPNYSSELNVNALELDDSALYLCASSFFGVLTEAFFGQGTRLTVV.

The chain links TRBV18 to TRBJ2-7; a weak D match, TRBD2 (6 bases). V shed 3 bases and J shed 2 bases, with 11 bases lying between them. Germline lookup yields CDR1 KGHSH and CDR2 LQKENI. The CDR3 is 14 amino acids. CDR3 in DNA: TGTGCCAGCTCACCCCCGGGACTCGCCTACGAGCAGTACTTC. This gives the protein CASSPPGLAYEQYF.

J is TRBJ1-1 and V is TRBV25-1; D gene ambiguous. The V gene lost 3 bases and the J gene lost 3 bases, with 14 bases spanning the gap. The CDR3 is made up of 15 amino acids. CDR1 is MGHDK, CDR2 SYGVNS, per germline. The CDR3 reads CASSDPAGMDTEAFF. DNA for the CDR3: TGTGCCAGCAGTGATCCGGCGGGGATGGACACTGAAGCTTTCTTT.

The chain has TRBV5-1 and TRBJ1-6; possible D gene TRBD1, 5 bases. Germline V gene data show CDR1 as SGHRS and CDR2 as YFSETQ. Between the trimmed V and J ends, which lost 0 bases and 0 bases, there was a span of 7 bases. The CDR3 sequence is 16 residues long. CDR3 amino acids: CASSLVGGSYNSPLHF. CDR3 bases: TGCGCCAGCAGCTTGGTGGGGGGCTCCTATAATTCACCCCTCCACTTT.

The rearrangement joins TRBV3-1 (or the pseudogene TRBV3-2) to TRBJ1-2; 7 nucleotides agree with TRBD1. The V and J ends lost 1 base and 8 bases, in that order; junction bases with no gene match: 13. The CDR3 has 16 residues. The germline gives CDR1 LGHDT, CDR2 YNNKEL (reference sequence). CDR3 residues: CASSQVDRASLRGYTF. CDR3 DNA sequence: TGTGCCAGCAGCCAAGTCGACAGGGCAAGTCTTAGGGGCTACACCTTC.

V and J are TRBV28 and TRBJ2-2; 8 positions match TRBD2. The J segment lost 2 bases and the V segment lost 6 bases, leaving 5 bases of the junction unmatched. Germline-derived CDR1 and CDR2 are MDHEN and SYDVKM. The CDR3 contains 15 residues. This chain's CDR3 is CASRSGGANTGELFF. CDR3 nucleotides: TGTGCCAGCAGGTCCGGGGGGGCTAACACCGGGGAGCTGTTTTTT.

CDR3 region: CASRTSGYGGYEQYF. CDR3 bases: TGTGCCAGCAGGACTAGCGGGTACGGAGGGTACGAGCAGTACTTC. The chain combines TRBV6-5 with TRBJ2-7, with 10 bases matching TRBD2. V trimming: 6 bases; J trimming: 4 bases; junction bases outside the gene matches: 9. The CDR3 contains 15 residues. CDR1 and CDR2 (germline): MNHEY, SVGAGI.

V is TRBV9 and J is TRBJ2-3; tentatively, D is TRBD2 (5 bases). The germline gives CDR1 SGDLS, CDR2 YYNGEE. V gave up 0 bases and J gave up 0 bases, with 11 bases separating them. The CDR3 runs to 16 residues. The CDR3 DNA sequence: TGTGCCAGCAGCGTAGGCAAGGACTTGAGCACAGATACGCAGTATTTT. Translation: CASSVGKDLSTDTQYF.

J is TRBJ2-5 and V is TRBV11-2, with unresolved D. Germline V gene lookup returns CDR1 SGHAT and CDR2 FQNNGV. CDR3 size: 13 residues. Trimming shortened V by 0 bases and J by 5 bases, and 7 bases separated the two germline ends. CDR3 sequence: CASSLEVHETQYF. The CDR3 DNA is TGTGCCAGCAGCTTAGAGGTCCATGAGACCCAGTACTTC. Based on the CDR3 plus reference TRBV11-2 and TRBJ2-5, the full variable domain is EAGVAQSPRYKIIEKRQSVAFWCNPISGHATLYWYQQILGQGPKLLIQFQNNGVVDDSQLPKDRFSAERLKGVDSTLKIQPAKLEDSAVYLCASSLEVHETQYFGPGTRLLVL.

The chain joins TRBV7-8 to TRBJ1-4; D unclear. The CDR3 contains 12 residues. CDR1 and CDR2 from the germline V gene are SGHVS and FQNEAQ. V lost 5 bases and J lost 5, with 6 bases in between. Written as DNA, the CDR3 is TGTGCCAGCAGCACCCCGAATGAAAAACTGTTTTTT. Its protein product is CASSTPNEKLFF.

V and J are TRBV3-1 (or the pseudogene TRBV3-2) and TRBJ2-1, with D possibly being TRBD1 (6 bases). The germline V gene encodes CDR1 LGHDT and CDR2 YNNKEL (reference sequence). V dropped 1 base and J dropped 9 bases, with 10 bases sitting between them. The CDR3 is 13 residues long. CDR3 loop: CASSQAKGVEQFF. CDR3 bases: TGTGCCAGCAGCCAAGCTAAGGGGGTTGAGCAGTTCTTC.

The chain is built from TRBV9 and TRBJ1-1; TRBD1 aligns across 9 bases. CDR1 SGDLS and CDR2 YYNGEE come from the germline V gene. The CDR3 runs 14 residues. V lost 1 base and J lost 6; bases outside the gene matches: 4. In DNA form, the CDR3 reads TGTGCCAGCAGCGTATGGGACAGGGCCCCTGAAGCTTTCTTT. It translates to CASSVWDRAPEAFF. The entire variable domain, with the rest obtained from reference TRBV9 and TRBJ1-1, is as follows: DSGVTQTPKHLITATGQRVTLRCSPRSGDLSVYWYQQSLDQGLQFLIQYYNGEERAKGNILERFSAQQFPDLHSELNLSSLELGDSALYFCASSVWDRAPEAFFGQGTRLTVV.

The chain links TRBV7-9 to TRBJ1-2, with 9 nucleotides matching TRBD1. Germline CDR1 is SEHNR and CDR2 is FQNEAQ (reference sequence). The CDR3 extends over 16 amino acids. The ends lost 2 bases at V and 4 bases at J; junction bases unmatched: 8. The CDR3 reads CASSLRGTGNIYGYTF. For the CDR3, the DNA is TGTGCCAGCAGCTTACGAGGGACAGGGAATATCTATGGCTACACCTTC.

This clone was seen only once. This chain uses TRBV18 with TRBJ2-2; D may be TRBD1 (6 bases). The CDR3 loop spans 15 amino acids. Germline V gene data show CDR1 as KGHSH and CDR2 as LQKENI. V dropped 3 bases and J dropped 7 bases, with 15 bases sitting between them. CDR3 coding DNA: TGTGCCAGCTCACCCGCGACAGGCATCAGCGGGGAGCTGTTTTTT. Encoded protein: CASSPATGISGELFF.

The V and J genes are TRBV28 and TRBJ2-6; D possibly corresponds to TRBD1 (6 bases). The germline V and J ends were trimmed by 2 bases and 2 bases, with 10 bases remaining between them. This CDR3 contains 16 residues. Germline V gene data show CDR1 as MDHEN and CDR2 as SYDVKM. Here the CDR3 DNA reads TGTGCCAGCAGTTTAACCCCAGGGGCTGGGGCCAACGTCCTGACTTTC. Residues: CASSLTPGAGANVLTF.

V gene TRBV6-2 or TRBV6-3 combines with J gene TRBJ2-5; 14 positions match TRBD2. Germline V lookup: CDR1 MNHEY, CDR2 SVGEGT. The CDR3 runs to 18 residues. V lost 0 bases, J lost 2 bases, and 5 bases stayed unmatched. The CDR3 nucleotides read TGTGCCAGCAGTTACTCAGGACTAGCGGGGGGTGAACAAGAGACCCAGTACTTC. Amino acids: CASSYSGLAGGEQETQYF.